The sequence of this T cell receptor (beta chain) was determined in a study of T cells after somatic rescue of genetic block. The repertoire was sequenced with immunoSEQ multiplex PCR; TCRdb's copy has only in-frame clones and lacks some. The sample lists 45,000 to 55,000 clones, 96% occurring once. CDR3 length: 15 amino acids. The germline V gene has CDR1 SGHRS and CDR2 YFSETQ. The V end was cut by 0 bases, the J end by 4 bases, with 11 bases between. The chain couples TRBV5-1 to TRBJ1-5; D gene ambiguous. The sequencing sample was made of peripheral blood mononuclear cells (PBMCs). The receptor's source is a child in the first two years of life. For the CDR3, the DNA is TGCGCCAGCAGCTTGGGTGGGTCCCTGAATCAGCCCCAGCATTTT. This gives the protein CASSLGGSLNQPQHF.